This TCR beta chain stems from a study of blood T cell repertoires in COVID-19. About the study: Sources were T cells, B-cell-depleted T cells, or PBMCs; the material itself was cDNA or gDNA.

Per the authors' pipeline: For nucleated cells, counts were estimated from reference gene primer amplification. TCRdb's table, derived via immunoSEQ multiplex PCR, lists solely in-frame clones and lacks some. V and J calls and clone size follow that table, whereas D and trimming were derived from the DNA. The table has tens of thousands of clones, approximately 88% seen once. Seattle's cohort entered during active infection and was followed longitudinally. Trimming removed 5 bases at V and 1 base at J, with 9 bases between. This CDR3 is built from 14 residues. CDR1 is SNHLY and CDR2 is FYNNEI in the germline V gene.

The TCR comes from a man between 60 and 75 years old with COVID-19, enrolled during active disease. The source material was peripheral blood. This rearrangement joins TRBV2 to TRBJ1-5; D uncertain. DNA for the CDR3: TGTGCCAGCAGTCAAGAACTAAGCAATCAGCCCCAGCATTTT. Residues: CASSQELSNQPQHF.